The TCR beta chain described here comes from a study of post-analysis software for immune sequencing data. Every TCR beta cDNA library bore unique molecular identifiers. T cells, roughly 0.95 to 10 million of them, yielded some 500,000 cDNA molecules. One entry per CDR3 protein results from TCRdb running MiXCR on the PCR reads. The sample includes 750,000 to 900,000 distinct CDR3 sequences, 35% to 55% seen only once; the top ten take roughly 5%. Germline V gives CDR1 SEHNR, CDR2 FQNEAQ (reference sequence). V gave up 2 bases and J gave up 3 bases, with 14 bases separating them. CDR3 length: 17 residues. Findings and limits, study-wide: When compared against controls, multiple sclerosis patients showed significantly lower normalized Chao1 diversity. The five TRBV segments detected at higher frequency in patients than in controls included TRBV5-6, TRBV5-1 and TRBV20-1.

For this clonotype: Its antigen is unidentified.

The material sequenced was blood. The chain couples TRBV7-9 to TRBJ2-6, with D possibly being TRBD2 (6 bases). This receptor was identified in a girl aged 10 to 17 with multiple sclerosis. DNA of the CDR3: TGTGCCAGCAGCTTACTTCGGTCGGGGGATGGGGCCAACGTCCTGACTTTC. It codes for CASSLLRSGDGANVLTF.